The 9 T cell receptor beta chains below were found in one sample sequenced in a study of blood T cell repertoires in COVID-19. The assay was immunoSEQ multiplex PCR, and TCRdb's table has in-frame clones only and misses some. This table has more than 95,000 clones, around nine tenths appearing once. The sequenced sample was peripheral blood. The receptors shown here come from an elderly woman with acute or convalescent COVID-19.

The chain has TRBV28 and TRBJ1-1, with a possible D match to TRBD1 (6 bases). Germline CDR1 MDHEN, CDR2 SYDVKM. Trimming shortened V by 6 bases and J by 0 bases, and 23 bases separated the two germline ends. This CDR3 is 18 amino acids long. CDR3 protein: CASSELHPGAGMNTEAFF. CDR3 nucleotide sequence: TGTGCCAGCAGCGAACTACATCCAGGGGCAGGAATGAACACTGAAGCTTTCTTT.

V is TRBV10-3 and J is TRBJ2-7, with TRBD1 matching over 7 bases. The CDR3 runs 15 residues. CDR1 and CDR2 (germline): ENHRY, SYGVKD. V lost 2 bases to trimming and J lost 3 bases; unmatched junction nucleotides: 7. Here the CDR3 reads CAISEVERGRYEQYF. DNA of the CDR3: TGTGCCATCAGTGAGGTTGAAAGGGGGCGCTACGAGCAGTACTTC.

The V call is TRBV21-1, the J call TRBJ1-1; TRBD1, the D gene given by the table, was not confirmed from the DNA. TRBV21-1 is designated a pseudogene. The CDR3 has 15 residues. The DNA for the CDR3 is TGTGCCAGCAGCTTTCGGCAGGGGGCGGACACTGAAGCTTTCTTT. Translating gives CASSFRQGADTEAFF.

The V gene is TRBV19, the J gene TRBJ2-3; 7 bases are a match to TRBD2. Germline V lookup: CDR1 LNHDA, CDR2 SQIVND (reference sequence). The CDR3 runs to 15 residues. The J segment lost 2 bases and the V segment lost 6 bases, leaving 8 bases of the junction unmatched. In DNA form, the CDR3 reads TGTGCCAGTAGACTTAGCGGGCAACTCACAGATACGCAGTATTTT. As protein: CASRLSGQLTDTQYF.

V is TRBV7-6 and J is TRBJ1-1; TRBD1 might be the D (6 bases). V shed 4 bases and J shed 0 bases, with 12 bases lying between them. Germline V gene sequence: CDR1 SGHVS, CDR2 FNYEAQ. This CDR3 has 15 amino acids. CDR3 region: CASSSKQGVNTEAFF. For the CDR3, the DNA is TGTGCCAGCAGCTCGAAACAGGGAGTGAACACTGAAGCTTTCTTT. The variable domain in full, completed from reference TRBV7-6 and TRBJ1-1, reads GAGVSQSPRYKVTKRGQDVALRCDPISGHVSLYWYRQALGQGPEFLTYFNYEAQQDKSGLPNDRFSAERPEGSISTLTIQRTEQRDSAMYRCASSSKQGVNTEAFFGQGTRLTVV.

This chain joins TRBV7-2 and TRBJ1-4, with a possible D match to TRBD1 (6 bases). V lost 6 bases to trimming and J lost 4 bases, with 15 bases between them. Germline CDR1 reads SGHTA; CDR2 reads FQGNSA. The CDR3 covers 15 residues. The CDR3 loop reads CASSQGGWGNEKLFF. The CDR3, as DNA: TGTGCCAGCAGTCAAGGGGGATGGGGTAATGAAAAACTGTTTTTT.

The chain has TRBV7-3 and TRBJ2-2; unclear D gene. Germline V gene lookup returns CDR1 SGHTA and CDR2 FQGTGA. Between the trimmed V and J ends, which lost 1 base and 5 bases, there was a span of 5 bases. The CDR3 extends over 13 amino acids. CDR3 in DNA: TGTGCCAGCAGCTTAAATCCAACCGGGGAGCTGTTTTTT. It specifies CASSLNPTGELFF.

J is TRBJ1-2 and V is TRBV3-1 (or the pseudogene TRBV3-2), with D unclear. CDR1 is LGHDT and CDR2 is YNNKEL in the germline V gene (reference sequence). V shed 1 base and J shed 8 bases, with 14 bases lying between them. The CDR3 loop spans 14 amino acids. This chain's CDR3 is CASSQVWAAGGYTF. The DNA for the CDR3 is TGTGCCAGCAGCCAAGTGTGGGCAGCAGGAGGCTACACCTTC.

The chain recombines TRBV6-5 with TRBJ2-1, with D tentatively TRBD2 (5 bases). CDR1 MNHEY and CDR2 SVGAGI come from the germline V gene. The CDR3 contains 14 residues. Trimming removed 6 bases from V and 11 bases from J, with 20 bases in between. DNA of the CDR3: TGTGCCAGCAGACCCACAGAGGGCGCAAGAAAGCAGTTCTTC. It specifies CASRPTEGARKQFF.